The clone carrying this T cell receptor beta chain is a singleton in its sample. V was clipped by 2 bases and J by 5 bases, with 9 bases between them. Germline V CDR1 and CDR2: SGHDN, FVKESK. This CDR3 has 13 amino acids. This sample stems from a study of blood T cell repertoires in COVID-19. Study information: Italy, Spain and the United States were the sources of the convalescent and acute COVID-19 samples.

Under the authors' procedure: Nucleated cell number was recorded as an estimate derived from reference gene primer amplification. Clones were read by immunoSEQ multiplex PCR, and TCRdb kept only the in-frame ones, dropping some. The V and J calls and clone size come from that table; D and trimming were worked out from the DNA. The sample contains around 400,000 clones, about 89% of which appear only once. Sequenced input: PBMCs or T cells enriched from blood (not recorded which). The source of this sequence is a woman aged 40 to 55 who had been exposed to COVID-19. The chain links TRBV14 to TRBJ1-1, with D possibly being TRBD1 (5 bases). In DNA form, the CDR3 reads TGTGCCAGCAGCCAATACAGGAATACTGAAGCTTTCTTT. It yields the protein CASSQYRNTEAFF.